This TCR beta chain was sequenced in a study of cytomegalovirus exposure and HLA in healthy donors (dated by TCRdb to the late 2010s). Regarding the study in general: An earlier analysis of some 500 of the donors reported 250 to 300 Gb of sequence data and 117 million unique TCR beta sequences from about 180 million T cells. An earlier analysis of roughly 600 of the donors used high-throughput TCR beta sequencing to judge whether each TCR beta V gene segment behaved as functional or pseudogenic. The genetic ancestry cluster associated with self-reported Caucasian donors included 81% of the 350 to 500 genotyped donors. To predict cytomegalovirus infection status, the study brought together high-throughput TCR immunosequencing, statistical association of individual TCRs with disease status, and machine learning. Along with the roughly 670-subject first cohort, a separate validation cohort of roughly 110 different subjects was used. Every discovery cohort repertoire had been produced on one sequencing platform. Roughly five DR-DQ haplotypes were handled as single units for association and clustering because linkage in the cohort was strong. Rather than drawing on any new phenotypic data, the later analysis identified candidate immune exposures from TCR beta sequences and the way those sequences occurred across donors. The aim of the study was to test whether cataloging public T cell receptors could identify signatures of past pathogen exposure. The study profiled the T cell repertoires of some 610 subjects by immunosequencing and related them to cytomegalovirus serostatus. To study patterns of TCR occurrence, a later analysis re-analyzed previously published TCR beta repertoires from 600 to 750 donors and added high-resolution HLA genotyping. A later genetic analysis took genome-wide SNP genotypes for about 55% of the 666 donors and used that subset as a discovery cohort. Across 300 to 400 genotyped donors of the cohort, an average of about 240,000 unique TCR beta nucleotide sequences per donor were sequenced, and 15% to 20% of those sequences were non-productive. Typing coverage varied by locus: roughly 620-640 donors for A, B, C, DRB1 and DQB1; under 550 for DQA1; approximately 610 for DPA1; more than 450 for DPB1. Alongside the repertoire data, information on donor age, sex, ethnicity and CMV serostatus was compiled. HLA typing covered class I and class II loci at four-digit resolution. Roughly 300 gigabases of sequencing data and around 85 million unique TCR sequences made up an early release that covered approximately 620 HLA-typed donors. The research as a whole found: In a later analysis, the rate of TCR association differed among HLA loci, with DRB1 alleles having the most associated TCRs and HLA-C alleles having the fewest. Because some donors lacked HLA typing at each locus, the association tests relied only on the typed subset. According to a later analysis, most CMV-associated TCR beta chains appeared to be HLA-restricted, and the HLA associations seemed to be driven largely by CMV exposure. In a later genetic analysis, fewer N-insertions in productive TCRs were reported among donors in an Asian-associated ancestry cluster than the approximately 710-donor mean. According to the authors, the approach could potentially be generalized to other disease states and immunological phenotypes. Only TCR beta chains were sequenced in this cohort, and the absence of alpha or paired-chain data limited detectable features. Sequencing depth was assumed to be roughly uniform across donors in the presence/absence analyses, though that assumption may not hold. The classifier was reported to diagnose cytomegalovirus status with high specificity and sensitivity in both the original and validation cohorts. Because counts were too low, about 18 rarely observed V segments, including chromosome 9 orphons, were excluded from the earlier analysis of some 590 of the donors. A total of roughly 160 TCR beta chains were listed by the study as associated with cytomegalovirus. A further reported finding was that TCR beta sequences accurately predicted the HLA-A and HLA-B alleles for most subjects in the first cohort. Linkage disequilibrium might explain the correlated functional status among segregating V segments, but an unknown experimental factor could not be ruled out. A few of the identified cytomegalovirus-associated TCR beta chains were confirmed in vitro to be specific for cytomegalovirus antigens. A cluster of highly shared sequence variants was judged likely to be a technical artifact of the sequencing pipeline. Some IMGT-functional V segments, including TRBV6-2 and TRBV6-3, could not be distinguished by the 87-base-pair reads and were therefore excluded. While some public TCRs were present in many individuals, most TCR sequences turned up only very rarely across donors. Specific HLA alleles were associated with over 15,000 TCR beta sequences at a false discovery rate of 0.05 in a later analysis. According to a later analysis, parvovirus B19, influenza, CMV and Epstein-Barr virus appeared linked to several top co-occurrence clusters. CMV serostatus was the only immune exposure information available for the cohort. When HLA alleles, especially DR and DQ, strongly co-occurred, TCR associations were difficult to assign to individual alleles. Broadly in line with IMGT annotations, most TCR beta V segments showed up in productive rearrangements about 87% or about 30% of the time in an earlier analysis of around 600 of the donors. An association between a missense DCLRE1C variant and V-gene and J-gene trimming of TCR beta chains was found in a later genetic analysis and replicated in an independent cohort. In a later analysis, HLA-associated TCR beta chains showed more clonal expansion and lower generation probabilities than non-associated chains that were equally common.

The library was built by means of the immunoSEQ multiplex PCR assay. For the multiplex PCR, a mixture combining 60 forward primers for TCR Vbeta segments and 13 reverse primers for TCR Jbeta segments was used. A multiplex PCR assay on genomic DNA amplified the CDR3 region of rearranged TCR beta genes. Amplified TCR beta libraries were sequenced as 87-base-pair reads on the Illumina HiSeq System. Regarding the original processing steps: A later analysis tallied around 80 million unique TCR beta chains across the 550 to 850 repertoires, and around 10 million of those chains were shared by two or more donors. To remove PCR and sequencing errors, raw reads were error-corrected and collapsed into unique sequences using a nearest-neighbor algorithm that merged closely related sequences. To assign V, D and J gene segments, CDR3 sequences were aligned to IMGT reference sequences. For a sequence to be retained, a match of at least six nucleotides was required to both a V gene segment and a J gene segment. Rearrangements were classified as productive when the CDR3 lacked stop codons and remained in frame with V and J, and all other rearrangements were classified as non-productive. Following IMGT convention, CDR3 was defined as the stretch from the second conserved V-encoded cysteine up to the conserved J-encoded phenylalanine. The earlier analysis of fewer than 700 of the donors excluded sequences that lacked an unambiguous match to a single V gene segment. An earlier analysis of fewer than 750 of the donors classified V segments as functional when productive rearrangements were above 56.7% and as segregating when the standard deviation between donors was above 5%. A statistical classification framework was built for diagnosing cytomegalovirus status from the catalog of TCR beta chain sequences. In a later analysis, V and J genes were assigned by comparing TCR nucleotide sequences against IMGT/GENE-DB human TR gene sequences. A later analysis assigned CDR3 sequences and most-parsimonious VDJ recombination scenarios with the TCRdist pipeline. In a later analysis, each TCR beta chain was defined by its CDR3 amino acid sequence together with its V-gene family, and reads without a unique V-gene family were excluded. A later analysis removed several hundred highly shared, low-generation-probability nucleotide sequences to deal with suspected cross-contamination and a sequencing artifact. For each public chain, a later analysis derived a clonal expansion index from normalized ranks of inferred template counts within each repertoire. In a later analysis, generation probabilities were computed with a VDJ recombination model fitted to out-of-frame rearrangements, and the resulting probabilities were checked against IGoR. Hypergeometric tests were used in a later analysis to score TCR-TCR, TCR-HLA and TCR-CMV co-occurrence, with a repertoire-size bias correction applied to the TCR pairs. In a later analysis, false discovery rates were estimated by permuting HLA or CMV assignments 20 times. In a later analysis, co-occurring TCRs were grouped with DBSCAN, and TCRdist sequence similarity was added when clustering was performed within HLA-allele-positive subsets. Repertoires with fewer than 30,000 or more than 120,000 public chains were left out of co-occurrence clustering, as were four to six repertoires with anomalous nucleotide sharing. In TCRdb, the immuneACCESS table is reduced to in-frame sequences with V and J assigned. These tables do not hold every clone; where another copy was compared, an unresolved V gene accounts for under half, and the others remain unexplained. Clone size and the V and J calls come from that table; the DNA yielded D and trimming. This sample comprises over 150,000 clones, approximately 80% of them detected only once. The ten largest make up under 0.85% of the sample.

From the cysteine through the phenylalanine, the CDR3 covers 15 amino acids. Here the CDR3 DNA is all that survives: 45 bases in frame from base 1. The germline V gene encodes CDR1 SQVTM and CDR2 ANQGSEA. The germline ends are 18 bases apart after V is trimmed by 6 bases and J by 1 base. As regards this clone: No cognate antigen has been identified for it. No clone much larger than this one lies a single base away; base qualities are absent.

The cohort comprised under 700 healthy bone marrow donors. Cohort members were all nominally healthy when sampled, although unrecorded immune exposures were likely present. The donor was CMV seronegative and was included in the group of around 320 seronegative cohort members. A peripheral blood sample was collected from each donor, and TCR beta sequencing was performed on peripheral blood mononuclear cells. Genomic DNA was extracted from the blood cell samples with the Qiagen DNeasy Blood Extraction Kit. The sequenced sample was PBMCs. This clonotype was sampled from a boy aged 10-17 years in good health and CMV-seronegative. This receptor chain uses TRBV29-1 and TRBJ1-2, with a weak D call of TRBD1 (5 bases match). The CDR3 reads CSVDVLGGGNYGYTF. The nucleotide sequence is given as TGCAGCGTCGACGTTCTCGGGGGAGGTAACTATGGCTACACCTTC.